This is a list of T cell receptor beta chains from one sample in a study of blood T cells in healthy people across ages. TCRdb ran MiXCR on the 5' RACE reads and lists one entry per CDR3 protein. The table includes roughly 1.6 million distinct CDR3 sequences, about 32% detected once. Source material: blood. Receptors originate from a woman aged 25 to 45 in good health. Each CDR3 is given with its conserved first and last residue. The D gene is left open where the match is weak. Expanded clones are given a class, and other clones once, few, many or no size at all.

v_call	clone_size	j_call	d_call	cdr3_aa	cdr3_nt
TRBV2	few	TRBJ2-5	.	CASRNLAWETQYF	TGTGCCAGCCGTAACCTAGCATGGGAGACCCAGTACTTC
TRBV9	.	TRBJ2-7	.	CASSVGVVTHYEQYF	TGTGCCAGCAGCGTAGGTGTGGTTACGCACTACGAGCAGTACTTC
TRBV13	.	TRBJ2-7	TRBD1	CASSLYHSPGGVEQYF	TGTGCCAGCAGCTTATACCACTCTCCAGGGGGCGTCGAGCAGTACTTC
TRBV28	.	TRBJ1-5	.	CASSPRGLGQPQHF	TGTGCCAGCAGCCCACGGGGTTTGGGTCAGCCCCAGCATTTT
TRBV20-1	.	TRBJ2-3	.	CSARKAPPQYF	TGCAGTGCTAGAAAGGCCCCACCGCAGTATTTT
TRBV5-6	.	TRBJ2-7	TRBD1	CASSSTSDRDLHEQYF	TGTGCCAGCAGCTCGACGTCCGACAGGGATCTCCACGAGCAGTACTTC
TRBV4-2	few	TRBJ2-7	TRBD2	CASRQLAGAREQYF	TGTGCCAGCAGACAACTAGCGGGGGCGCGTGAGCAGTACTTC
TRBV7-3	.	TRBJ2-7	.	CASSLRRGSDNEQYF	TGTGCCAGCAGCTTAAGGAGAGGTAGCGACAATGAGCAGTACTTC
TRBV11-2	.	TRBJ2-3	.	CASSLDANRATDTQYF	TGTGCCAGCAGCTTAGACGCAAATAGGGCGACAGATACGCAGTATTTT
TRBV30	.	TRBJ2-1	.	CAWSGYLNEQFF	TGTGCCTGGAGCGGGTATCTGAATGAGCAGTTCTTC
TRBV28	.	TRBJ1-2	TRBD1	CASRTTPDRGGYGYTF	TGTGCCAGCCGAACAACCCCGGACAGGGGTGGCTATGGCTACACCTTC
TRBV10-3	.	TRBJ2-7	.	CAISNRAKPSYEQYF	TGTGCCATCAGTAACAGGGCGAAACCCTCCTACGAGCAGTACTTC
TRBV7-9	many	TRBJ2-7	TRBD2	CASSSSGINLYF	TGTGCCAGCAGCTCTAGCGGGATAAACCTGTACTTC
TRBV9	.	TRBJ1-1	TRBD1	CASGVQPGQEAFF	TGTGCCAGCGGCGTACAACCGGGACAGGAAGCTTTCTTT
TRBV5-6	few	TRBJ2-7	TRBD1	CASSSAGTGAEEQYF	TGTGCCAGCAGCTCGGCCGGGACAGGGGCAGAGGAGCAGTACTTC
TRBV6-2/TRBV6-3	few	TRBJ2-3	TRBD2	CASRPSGRGTDTQYF	TGTGCCAGCAGGCCTAGCGGGAGGGGAACAGATACGCAGTATTTT
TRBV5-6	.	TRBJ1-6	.	CASSLIGEQGNSPLHF	TGTGCCAGCAGCTTGATTGGGGAGCAAGGAAATTCACCCCTCCACTTT
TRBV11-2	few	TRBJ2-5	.	CASNPGPGGTQYF	TGTGCCAGCAATCCAGGGCCAGGTGGCACCCAGTACTTC
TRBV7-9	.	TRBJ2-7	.	CASSATVAGAHSYEQYF	TGTGCCAGCAGCGCAACCGTCGCAGGGGCCCACTCCTACGAGCAGTACTTC
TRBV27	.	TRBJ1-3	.	CASSPLWGPSGNTIYF	TGTGCCAGCAGTCCCCTCTGGGGCCCCTCTGGAAACACCATATATTTT
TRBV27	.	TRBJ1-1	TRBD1	CASSSKTTTGLGTEAFF	TGTGCCAGCAGTTCAAAAACTACGACAGGGCTTGGGACTGAAGCTTTCTTT
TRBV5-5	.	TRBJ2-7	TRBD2	CASSLGGVAGSYEQYF	TGTGCCAGCAGCCTCGGCGGTGTAGCGGGGTCCTACGAGCAGTACTTT
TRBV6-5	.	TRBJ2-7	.	CASRTEAGTYEQYF	TGTGCCAGCAGAACCGAGGCCGGGACCTACGAGCAGTACTTC
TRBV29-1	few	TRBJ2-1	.	CSESRTDYRSYNEQFF	TGCAGCGAATCAAGGACGGACTACCGCTCCTACAATGAGCAGTTCTTC
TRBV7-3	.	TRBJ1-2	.	CASSPRGDLGYTF	TGTGCCAGCAGCCCCCGTGGGGACCTTGGCTACACCTTC
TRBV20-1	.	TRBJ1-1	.	CSAKPGGVNSEAFF	TGCAGTGCTAAACCGGGGGGAGTAAATTCTGAAGCTTTCTTT
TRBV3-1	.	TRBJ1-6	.	CASSQAGTLASPLHF	TGTGCCAGCAGCCAAGCCGGGACGCTTGCGTCTCCCCTCCACTTT
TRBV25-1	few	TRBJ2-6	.	CASSDDTTSGANVLTF	TGTGCCAGCAGTGACGATACCACATCTGGGGCCAACGTCCTGACTTTC
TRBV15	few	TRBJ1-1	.	CATAILASAEAFF	TGTGCCACCGCCATCTTGGCAAGCGCTGAAGCTTTCTTT